This T cell receptor (beta chain) originates from a study of T cell responses to AZD1222 COVID-19 vaccine. Study context: Second-dose intervals of approximately 4 or approximately 12 weeks were pooled. The study, taken as a whole, reports: Across the whole spike, CD4 TCRs peaked at regions 160-218 and 743-854.

In germline, CDR1 is SGHAT, CDR2 FQNNGV. CDR3 length: 12 amino acids. Trimming left V 5 bases short and J 4 bases short, with 9 bases between. The protocol was immunoSEQ multiplex PCR, while the TCRdb copy is restricted to in-frame clones and leaves out a portion. The sample consists of roughly 120,000 clones, approximately 85% of them appearing once. Points on this clone: The target antigen is unknown.

The chain employs TRBV11-2 and TRBJ2-7, with D unclear. The sequence came from an adult in good health. The sequenced sample was peripheral blood, obtained on day 0 of AZD1222 vaccination. The CDR3 loop reads CASSVTAYEQYF. DNA of the CDR3: TGTGCCAGCAGCGTTACAGCTTACGAGCAGTACTTC.